A single sample is the source of the 26 T cell receptor beta chains below, sequenced in a study of CD8+ T cells in alopecia areata. The treatment was: oral pan-JAK inhibitor, 5-10 mg twice daily. Extracted RNA was reverse transcribed into cDNA, the sequencing template. TCRdb's copy holds only in-frame clones and misses some; the assay was immunoSEQ multiplex PCR. The data show 200,000 to 250,000 clones, roughly two fifths seen once. The source material was CD4+ T cells sorted from blood, sampled at approximately week 34, from a patient treated with tofacitinib. Source of these receptors: a human donor with alopecia areata.

This chain links TRBV7-9 with TRBJ1-1; D ambiguous. Deletions cut 6 bases from V and 5 bases from J, with 22 bases between. The CDR3 extends over 16 amino acids. Germline CDR1 and CDR2: SEHNR and FQNEAQ (reference sequence). CDR3 sequence reads: CASRPQPGDGGTEAFF. In nucleotides, the CDR3 is TGTGCCAGCAGACCCCAGCCCGGGGATGGCGGAACTGAAGCTTTCTTT. The complete variable domain, with remaining parts taken from reference TRBV7-9 and TRBJ1-1, reads DTGVSQNPRHKITKRGQNVTFRCDPISEHNRLYWYRQTLGQGPEFLTYFQNEAQLEKSRLLSDRFSAERPKGSFSTLEIQRTEQGDSAMYLCASRPQPGDGGTEAFFGQGTRLTVV.

This clone was counted only a few times. This chain uses TRBV4-2 with TRBJ1-3; a possible D gene is TRBD1 (6 bases). V lost 3 bases and J 3 bases, leaving 9 bases between the germline ends. This CDR3 contains 14 residues. CDR1 is LGHNA and CDR2 is YNFKEQ in the germline V gene. CDR3: CASSQGAVGNTIYF. The CDR3 DNA is TGTGCCAGCAGCCAGGGGGCGGTTGGAAACACCATATATTTT.

V gene TRBV9 combines with J gene TRBJ2-7; D ambiguous. This CDR3 is built from 12 residues. Per the germline V gene, CDR1 is SGDLS and CDR2 is YYNGEE. Trimming stripped 6 bases from V and 3 bases from J, with 10 bases between. Written as DNA, the CDR3 is TGTGCCAGCATGCGACCAAACTACGAGCAGTACTTC. It translates to CASMRPNYEQYF.

This clone was found a few times. The chain carries TRBV5-1 and TRBJ2-5; D unresolved. The CDR3 runs 15 residues. V lost 4 bases to trimming and J lost 2 bases, with 15 bases between them. Germline lookup yields CDR1 SGHRS and CDR2 YFSETQ. CDR3 region: CASSPNIVLQETQYF. Here the CDR3 DNA reads TGCGCCAGCAGCCCAAATATAGTGCTTCAAGAGACCCAGTACTTC.

The V gene is TRBV30, the J gene TRBJ1-1; tentatively, D is TRBD1 (6 bases). The CDR3 consists of 14 residues. Trimming took off 7 bases at V and 0 bases at J, with 15 bases between the two ends. Germline V CDR1 and CDR2: GTSNPN, SVGIG (reference sequence). The CDR3 nucleotides read TGTGCCTCAACAGGGAAGACCTTGAACACTGAAGCTTTCTTT. The encoded protein is CASTGKTLNTEAFF.

This sequence joins TRBV6-1 and TRBJ1-1, with D perhaps matching TRBD1 (5 bases). This CDR3 contains 13 residues. From germline, CDR1 is MNHNS and CDR2 SASEGT. The V and J ends lost 4 bases and 1 base respectively, with 7 bases between them. The CDR3 reads CASSVQGNTEAFF. The CDR3 DNA reads as TGTGCCAGCAGTGTCCAGGGGAACACTGAAGCTTTCTTT.

A remark on this clone: This sample includes further DNA sequences coding for the same CDR3. The J gene is TRBJ2-3, the V gene TRBV5-1, with 10 nucleotides matching TRBD1. CDR3 length equals 15 residues. Germline assignment: CDR1 SGHRS and CDR2 YFSETQ. Trimming at V came to 3 bases and at J to 1 base, leaving 2 bases not matched to a gene. The CDR3 region is CASSSGQGRTDTQYF. CDR3 sequence (DNA): TGCGCCAGCAGCTCGGGACAGGGGCGCACAGATACGCAGTATTTT.

This clone was observed a few times. The chain combines TRBV7-9 with TRBJ2-1; 10 nucleotides agree with TRBD2. This CDR3 contains 16 residues. J gave up 0 bases and V 4 bases, and 3 bases lay outside the gene matches. Germline V lookup: CDR1 SEHNR, CDR2 FQNEAQ (reference sequence). The CDR3 DNA reads TGTGCCAGCAGCTATAGCGGGAGGAGCTCCTACAATGAGCAGTTCTTC. This codes for CASSYSGRSSYNEQFF.

This clone showed up just a few times. V usage is TRBV18 and J usage is TRBJ1-2; no clear D gene. The CDR3 has 12 amino acids. The V end lost 3 bases, the J end lost 3 bases, and 5 bases lay between the germline ends. Germline CDR1 is KGHSH and CDR2 is LQKENI. CDR3 DNA sequence: TGTGCCAGCTCACCTGGACACTATGGCTACACCTTC. It yields the protein CASSPGHYGYTF.

The chain has TRBV4-2 and TRBJ1-3; D call uncertain. V lost 0 bases and J lost 0, with 6 bases in between. The germline CDR1 and CDR2 sequences are LGHNA and YNFKEQ. The CDR3 spans 15 residues. As DNA, the CDR3 is TGTGCCAGCAGCCAAGACCCCAACTCTGGAAACACCATATATTTT. This translates into CASSQDPNSGNTIYF.

This clone was found a few times. The J gene is TRBJ2-2, the V gene TRBV27; D not certain. V was clipped by 3 bases and J by 3 bases, with 8 bases between them. The CDR3 is 14 amino acids. Germline assignment: CDR1 MNHEY and CDR2 SMNVEV (reference sequence). This chain's CDR3 is CASSLGAYTGELFF. The CDR3 DNA reads TGTGCCAGCAGTTTGGGTGCCTACACCGGGGAGCTGTTTTTT.

This clone has just a few counts. V usage is TRBV6-6 and J usage is TRBJ2-7; a possible D gene is TRBD2 (6 bases). Germline CDR1 MNHNY, CDR2 SVGAGI (reference sequence). The CDR3 totals 14 residues. Deletions cut 10 bases from V and 7 bases from J, with 23 bases between. The CDR3 sequence: CATDGGSPGREQYF. For the CDR3, the DNA is TGTGCCACAGATGGGGGGAGCCCGGGTCGGGAGCAGTACTTC.

This clone was found once. V and J are TRBV7-9 and TRBJ1-6; 10 bases are shared with TRBD1. The junction had 4 bases not matched to a gene; V was cut back by 4 bases and J by 7 bases. This CDR3 has 15 amino acids. Germline V gene lookup returns CDR1 SEHNR and CDR2 FQNEAQ (reference sequence). The DNA for the CDR3 is TGTGCCAGCAGCTATTCGGGACAGGGGAATTCACCCCTCCACTTT. The encoded protein is CASSYSGQGNSPLHF.

The sample holds a few counts of this clone. This chain connects TRBV28 to TRBJ2-7; D unresolved. Germline-derived CDR1 and CDR2 are MDHEN and SYDVKM. V gave up 3 bases and J gave up 4 bases, with 13 bases separating them. The CDR3 runs 14 residues. The CDR3 DNA reads as TGTGCCAGCAGTTTTTCGATTCGATATTACGAGCAGTACTTC. This codes for CASSFSIRYYEQYF.

V is TRBV18 and J is TRBJ2-7, with D maybe TRBD1 (6 bases). The CDR3 is 14 amino acids. Germline V lookup: CDR1 KGHSH, CDR2 LQKENI. The ends were cut back, 4 bases at V and 3 bases at J, with 13 bases in the middle. The DNA of the CDR3 is TGTGCCAGCTCACGCCGGGACACTCACTACGAGCAGTACTTC. This gives the protein CASSRRDTHYEQYF. The entire variable domain, with the rest obtained from reference TRBV18 and TRBJ2-7, is as follows: NAGVMQNPRHLVRRRGQEARLRCSPMKGHSHVYWYRQLPEEGLKFMVYLQKENIIDESGMPKERFSAEFPKEGPSILRIQQVVRGDSAAYFCASSRRDTHYEQYFGPGTRLTVT.

V is TRBV7-9 and J is TRBJ2-1, with 10 bases fitting TRBD2. Germline V gene data show CDR1 as SEHNR and CDR2 as FQNEAQ (reference sequence). CDR3 size: 14 residues. With 7 bases clipped from V and 8 bases from J, the junction kept 8 bases outside the gene matches. This CDR3 is CASTSLAGVYEQFF. CDR3 DNA: TGTGCCAGCACATCGCTAGCGGGGGTGTATGAGCAGTTCTTC.

The V gene is TRBV27, the J gene TRBJ2-7; 15 bases match TRBD2. The CDR3 consists of 18 residues. The ends lost 5 bases at V and 0 bases at J; junction bases unmatched: 8. CDR1 MNHEY and CDR2 SMNVEV come from the germline V gene (reference sequence). CDR3 residues: CASSPPGTSGGSSYEQYF. Written as DNA, the CDR3 is TGTGCCAGCAGTCCACCCGGGACTAGCGGGGGGAGCTCCTACGAGCAGTACTTC.

This clone was found a few times. This chain joins TRBV19 and TRBJ2-6, with D perhaps being TRBD1 or TRBD2 (5 bases each). The CDR3 loop spans 16 amino acids. The germline V gene has CDR1 LNHDA and CDR2 SQIVND (reference sequence). Trimming took off 6 bases at V and 0 bases at J, with 12 bases between the two ends. The CDR3: CASRTGRNSGANVLTF. The CDR3 coding sequence is TGTGCCAGTAGAACGGGGCGGAACTCTGGGGCCAACGTCCTGACTTTC.

The V and J genes are TRBV9 and TRBJ1-2; D is ambiguous. Trimming left V 0 bases short and J 8 bases short, with 14 bases between. This CDR3 is 14 amino acids long. CDR1 and CDR2 from the germline V gene are SGDLS and YYNGEE. The CDR3 spells CASSVELGGYGYTF. The CDR3 DNA reads as TGTGCCAGCAGCGTAGAGTTGGGTGGATACGGCTACACCTTC.

This rearrangement joins TRBV5-1 to TRBJ2-3; D remains unclear. Germline V gives CDR1 SGHRS, CDR2 YFSETQ. V lost 6 bases, J lost 0 bases, and 17 bases lay in between. The CDR3 length is 16 residues. The CDR3 reads CASNTLRSDSTDTQYF. CDR3 bases: TGCGCCAGCAACACCCTACGATCCGATAGCACAGATACGCAGTATTTT.

This clone occurred a few times. V and J are TRBV7-3 and TRBJ2-3; 7 nucleotides line up with TRBD2. The CDR3 extends over 17 amino acids. CDR1 SGHTA and CDR2 FQGTGA come from the germline V gene. V shed 1 base and J 5 bases; nucleotides not matched to a gene: 12. The CDR3 nucleotides are TGTGCCAGCAGCTTAAAAGTGGCGGGAGAGTGGGGAGATACGCAGTATTTT. It specifies CASSLKVAGEWGDTQYF.

This clone appeared a few times. The gene calls are TRBV29-1 and TRBJ2-7; either TRBD1 or TRBD2 may supply D (5 bases each). The V end was cut by 8 bases, the J end by 7 bases, with 21 bases between. Looked up from germline, CDR1 is SQVTM and CDR2 is ANQGSEA. The CDR3 sequence is 13 residues long. The CDR3 loop reads CSSRRGVDGEQYF. The CDR3 nucleotides are TGCAGCTCCCGGAGAGGGGTAGATGGGGAGCAGTACTTC.

The chain couples TRBV29-1 to TRBJ1-1; 7 positions agree with TRBD1. Germline-derived CDR1 and CDR2 are SQVTM and ANQGSEA. This CDR3 is 16 amino acids long. The ends lost 3 bases at V and 0 bases at J; junction bases unmatched: 10. In DNA, the CDR3 is TGCAGCGTTGAGCGGAGCTTGGGACAGTTGAACACTGAAGCTTTCTTT. This translates into CSVERSLGQLNTEAFF.

This clone was counted a few times. This sequence joins TRBV6-1 and TRBJ2-7; D call uncertain. The CDR3 extends over 10 amino acids. Per germline, CDR1 MNHNS and CDR2 SASEGT. As DNA, the CDR3 is TGTCCCGACACCTTCTACGAGCAGTACTTC. It encodes CPDTFYEQYF.

In this sample, this clone turned up a few times. J is TRBJ2-4 and V is TRBV5-1; 7 nucleotides line up with TRBD1. The trim removed 4 bases at V and 7 bases at J, leaving 5 bases unmatched. This CDR3 has 13 residues. Germline assignment: CDR1 SGHRS and CDR2 YFSETQ. DNA for the CDR3: TGCGCCAGCAGCCCGGGACAGAACAACATTCAGTACTTC. This codes for CASSPGQNNIQYF. The full variable domain, its missing parts supplied by reference TRBV5-1 and TRBJ2-4, is KAGVTQTPRYLIKTRGQQVTLSCSPISGHRSVSWYQQTPGQGLQFLFEYFSETQRNKGNFPGRFSGRQFSNSRSEMNVSTLELGDSALYLCASSPGQNNIQYFGAGTRLSVL.

As concerns this clone: A much larger clone differs from this one at a single base, so this may be a read error. V is TRBV6-1 and J is TRBJ1-4; 7 bases are a match to TRBD1. V was pared by 6 bases and J by 4 bases, with 5 bases of the junction left unmatched. CDR1 is MNHNS and CDR2 is SASEGT in the germline V gene. The CDR3 extends over 14 amino acids. As DNA, the CDR3 is TGTGCCAGCAGCCCCGGGACAGTTAATGAAAAACTGTTTTTT. This encodes CASSPGTVNEKLFF.